One TCR beta chain is described in this entry. These data originate in a study of OX40 agonist ivuxolimab in advanced cancers. Study-level background: Patients were approximately 80% male with ages about 23 to 90, mean approximately 62. Partial responses occurred in three patients (one hepatocellular carcinoma, two cutaneous melanoma).

TCRdb's copy holds only in-frame clones and misses some; the assay was immunoSEQ multiplex PCR. The table includes more than 100,000 clones, 93% detected once. The CDR3 has 14 amino acids. The V gene's germline CDR1 is SGHKS and CDR2 YYEKEE (reference sequence). The ends were cut back, 5 bases at V and 5 bases at J, with 16 bases in the middle. This clonotype originated in an adult with an advanced solid tumor such as melanoma, head and neck, liver or kidney cancer. This specimen was CD4+ or CD8+ T cells sorted from blood, taken in a trial of the OX40 agonist ivuxolimab. This chain connects TRBV5-5 to TRBJ1-2; the D is unclear. CDR3 protein: CASSFETNSYGYTF. CDR3 DNA: TGTGCCAGCAGTTTCGAGACGAATTCGTATGGCTACACCTTC.